This entry features one T cell receptor (beta chain) sequence. Its specificity is unknown. This sample was included in a study of cytomegalovirus exposure and HLA in healthy donors. The study, taken as a whole, reports: Published work reported that the classifier diagnosed cytomegalovirus status with high specificity and sensitivity.

PCR was performed using 60 Vbeta and 13 Jbeta primers. Generated by immunoSEQ multiplex PCR, the TCRdb table keeps only in-frame clones and is missing some. The sample yields approximately 150,000 clones, 75% to 85% seen once. The TCR originated in a man in his forties in good health and CMV-seronegative. Sequencing was carried out using PBMCs.

This CDR3 is CASSPGKSGVSNQPQHF. CDR3 bases: TGTGCCAGCTCACCGGGAAAATCCGGGGTCAGCAATCAGCCCCAGCATTTT. The chain links TRBV18 to TRBJ1-5; unclear D gene. Germline V CDR1 and CDR2: KGHSH, LQKENI. The V and J ends lost 3 bases and 1 base respectively, with 16 bases between them. This CDR3 has 17 amino acids.